What follows describes a single T cell receptor (beta chain). Its antigen is as yet unknown. This record belongs to a study of cytomegalovirus exposure and HLA in healthy donors. General study points: In a later analysis, TCR beta V- and J-gene trimming showed a link to a missense DCLRE1C variant.

Per germline, CDR1 MGHDK and CDR2 SYGVNS. The CDR3 totals 12 residues. V lost 10 bases, J lost 5 bases, and 14 bases lay in between. PCR amplification relied on 60 Vbeta primers (plus 13 Jbeta primers). Assay used: immunoSEQ multiplex PCR; TCRdb lists only in-frame clones, some missing. The data show approximately 120,000 clones, 65% to 80% seen once. Sequenced material: PBMCs. The chain links TRBV25-1 to TRBJ2-5; no clear D. This TCR came from a woman aged 40 to 50 in good health and CMV-seropositive. This chain's CDR3 is CATRGPPETQYF. In DNA, the CDR3 is TGTGCCACCCGAGGCCCCCCCGAGACCCAGTACTTC.